These T cell receptor beta chains were read from a single sample in a study of early T cells in non-severe SARS-CoV-2 infection. TCRdb recomputed calls from the 5' RACE reads with MiXCR, one row per CDR3 protein. The sample lists more than 95,000 distinct CDR3 sequences, approximately 9.9% occurring once. The specimen was whole blood, collected at baseline. Receptor source: an adult who was a healthcare worker with PCR-confirmed SARS-CoV-2 infection or an uninfected control (not recorded which). CDR3s include the opening cysteine and the closing phenylalanine or tryptophan. D genes are given only for firm matches. Clone size is given for some rows only: seen once, a few or many times, or a class if the clone is expanded.

abundance: few
d_gene: -
v_gene: TRBV7-9
j_gene: TRBJ2-3
CDR3aa: CASSLRSGRTDTQYF
CDR3nt: TGTGCCAGCAGCTTAAGGTCGGGCCGTACAGATACGCAGTATTTT

abundance: many
d_gene: TRBD2
v_gene: TRBV7-2
j_gene: TRBJ2-3
CDR3aa: CASSLHGRKDTQYF
CDR3nt: TGTGCCAGCAGCTTACACGGGAGGAAGGATACGCAGTATTTT

abundance: many
d_gene: TRBD1
v_gene: TRBV6-5
j_gene: TRBJ1-2
CDR3aa: CASSPGATGGSGYTF
CDR3nt: TGTGCCAGCAGTCCCGGTGCCACAGGGGGCTCTGGCTACACCTTC

abundance: few
d_gene: -
v_gene: TRBV7-9
j_gene: TRBJ2-7
CDR3aa: CASSLPGRAYEQYF
CDR3nt: TGTGCCAGCAGCTTACCGGGACGGGCCTACGAGCAGTACTTC

abundance: many
d_gene: TRBD2
v_gene: TRBV6-2/TRBV6-3
j_gene: TRBJ2-1
CDR3aa: CASLHGHYAGVGNEQFF
CDR3nt: TGTGCCAGCCTCCACGGGCATTATGCGGGAGTTGGAAATGAGCAGTTCTTC

abundance: many
d_gene: TRBD1
v_gene: TRBV29-1
j_gene: TRBJ1-2
CDR3aa: CSVDRVLGYTF
CDR3nt: TGCAGCGTCGACAGGGTTTTGGGCTACACCTTC

abundance: many
d_gene: -
v_gene: TRBV6-5
j_gene: TRBJ2-7
CDR3aa: CASSPPGDYEQYF
CDR3nt: TGTGCCAGCAGTCCACCAGGAGACTACGAGCAGTACTTC

abundance: -
d_gene: -
v_gene: TRBV3-1
j_gene: TRBJ1-6
CDR3aa: CASSHGRDYSPLHF
CDR3nt: TGTGCCAGCAGCCACGGACGGGATTATTCACCCCTCCACTTT

abundance: many
d_gene: TRBD2
v_gene: TRBV3-1
j_gene: TRBJ2-7
CDR3aa: CASSQALLAGGEQYF
CDR3nt: TGTGCCAGCAGCCAAGCCCTACTAGCGGGAGGCGAGCAGTACTTC

abundance: -
d_gene: -
v_gene: TRBV7-2
j_gene: TRBJ2-7
CDR3aa: CASSFGTASYEQYF
CDR3nt: TGTGCCAGCAGCTTCGGGACGGCCTCCTACGAGCAGTACTTC

abundance: many
d_gene: -
v_gene: TRBV27
j_gene: TRBJ1-6
CDR3aa: CASSPVSNSPLHF
CDR3nt: TGTGCCAGCAGCCCAGTATCTAATTCACCCCTCCACTTT

abundance: -
d_gene: -
v_gene: TRBV9
j_gene: TRBJ2-3
CDR3aa: CASSVGSLGSDTQYF
CDR3nt: TGTGCCAGCAGCGTAGGGTCGCTGGGGTCAGATACGCAGTATTTT

abundance: -
d_gene: -
v_gene: TRBV4-2
j_gene: TRBJ2-3
CDR3aa: CASSQEGTDTQYF
CDR3nt: TGTGCCAGCAGCCAAGAGGGAACAGATACGCAGTATTTT

abundance: many
d_gene: -
v_gene: TRBV7-9
j_gene: TRBJ1-4
CDR3aa: CAGRHRSATNEKLFF
CDR3nt: TGTGCCGGCAGACACCGATCCGCAACTAATGAAAAACTGTTTTTT

abundance: -
d_gene: -
v_gene: TRBV29-1
j_gene: TRBJ1-1
CDR3aa: CSVCRALNTEAFF
CDR3nt: TGCAGCGTATGCAGGGCCCTGAACACTGAAGCTTTCTTT

abundance: many
d_gene: -
v_gene: TRBV9
j_gene: TRBJ1-4
CDR3aa: CASSREGEKLFF
CDR3nt: TGTGCCAGCAGCCGGGAGGGCGAAAAACTGTTTTTT

abundance: many
d_gene: -
v_gene: TRBV5-5
j_gene: TRBJ2-7
CDR3aa: CASSLGGSGYEQYF
CDR3nt: TGTGCCAGCAGCTTGGGGGGGTCCGGCTACGAGCAGTACTTC

abundance: few
d_gene: -
v_gene: TRBV18
j_gene: TRBJ1-5
CDR3aa: CASSPQGHSNQPQHF
CDR3nt: TGTGCCAGCTCACCACAGGGCCATAGCAATCAGCCCCAGCATTTT

abundance: -
d_gene: -
v_gene: TRBV11-2
j_gene: TRBJ1-2
CDR3aa: CASSLDIGFNYGYTF
CDR3nt: TGTGCCAGCAGCTTAGATATTGGGTTTAACTATGGCTACACCTTC

abundance: -
d_gene: TRBD1
v_gene: TRBV24-1
j_gene: TRBJ1-5
CDR3aa: CATSDLQGNQPQHF
CDR3nt: TGTGCCACCAGTGATTTACAGGGGAATCAGCCCCAGCATTTT

abundance: few
d_gene: -
v_gene: TRBV7-2
j_gene: TRBJ2-1
CDR3aa: CASSVRYEQFF
CDR3nt: TGTGCCAGCAGTGTTAGATATGAGCAGTTCTTC

abundance: many
d_gene: -
v_gene: TRBV10-2
j_gene: TRBJ1-5
CDR3aa: CASSEWQDQPQHF
CDR3nt: TGCGCCAGCAGTGAGTGGCAAGATCAGCCCCAGCATTTT

abundance: -
d_gene: -
v_gene: TRBV12-3/TRBV12-4
j_gene: TRBJ2-7
CDR3aa: CASSLGGDSYEQYF
CDR3nt: TGTGCCAGCAGTTTAGGGGGGGATTCCTACGAGCAGTACTTC

abundance: -
d_gene: -
v_gene: TRBV11-2
j_gene: TRBJ2-6
CDR3aa: CASSLWGTHESGANVLTF
CDR3nt: TGTGCCAGCAGCTTATGGGGGACGCACGAATCTGGGGCCAACGTCCTGACTTTC

abundance: few
d_gene: TRBD2
v_gene: TRBV5-1
j_gene: TRBJ2-3
CDR3aa: CASSSHRASGGLPDTQYF
CDR3nt: TGCGCCAGCAGCTCCCATAGGGCGAGCGGGGGGTTGCCAGATACGCAGTATTTT

abundance: -
d_gene: TRBD1
v_gene: TRBV6-1
j_gene: TRBJ1-2
CDR3aa: CASTRQEGASGYTF
CDR3nt: TGTGCCAGCACTCGACAGGAGGGGGCTTCTGGCTACACCTTC

abundance: -
d_gene: TRBD1
v_gene: TRBV9
j_gene: TRBJ2-1
CDR3aa: CASSVGGGAWDNEQFF
CDR3nt: TGTGCCAGCAGCGTAGGAGGGGGCGCTTGGGATAATGAGCAGTTCTTC

abundance: -
d_gene: TRBD1
v_gene: TRBV29-1
j_gene: TRBJ2-1
CDR3aa: CSVRDRSFNEQFF
CDR3nt: TGCAGCGTTCGGGACAGGAGTTTCAATGAGCAGTTCTTC

abundance: many
d_gene: TRBD1
v_gene: TRBV29-1
j_gene: TRBJ1-1
CDR3aa: CSVERTGPTEAFF
CDR3nt: TGCAGCGTTGAGCGGACAGGGCCCACTGAAGCTTTCTTT

abundance: few
d_gene: -
v_gene: TRBV12-3/TRBV12-4
j_gene: TRBJ2-7
CDR3aa: CASRLDSYEQYF
CDR3nt: TGTGCCAGCAGACTCGACTCCTACGAGCAGTACTTC

abundance: -
d_gene: TRBD1
v_gene: TRBV20-1
j_gene: TRBJ1-2
CDR3aa: CSAKQGYGYTF
CDR3nt: TGCAGTGCTAAACAGGGGTATGGCTACACCTTC

abundance: many
d_gene: TRBD2
v_gene: TRBV9
j_gene: TRBJ2-1
CDR3aa: CASSLKGGTEQFF
CDR3nt: TGTGCCAGCAGCCTCAAGGGAGGGACTGAGCAGTTCTTC

abundance: few
d_gene: TRBD1
v_gene: TRBV19
j_gene: TRBJ1-4
CDR3aa: CASSTTGIFEKLFF
CDR3nt: TGTGCCAGTAGTACGACAGGGATTTTCGAAAAACTGTTTTTT

abundance: many
d_gene: -
v_gene: TRBV4-1
j_gene: TRBJ2-3
CDR3aa: CASSQASGGGLTTDTQYF
CDR3nt: TGCGCCAGCAGCCAGGCTAGCGGTGGGGGGCTCACCACAGATACGCAGTATTTT

abundance: many
d_gene: -
v_gene: TRBV2
j_gene: TRBJ2-7
CDR3aa: CASSDSTYEQYF
CDR3nt: TGTGCCAGCTCTGACTCAACCTACGAGCAGTACTTC

abundance: -
d_gene: -
v_gene: TRBV11-2
j_gene: TRBJ2-5
CDR3aa: CASSFRDVKETQYF
CDR3nt: TGTGCCAGCAGCTTCCGGGACGTGAAAGAGACCCAGTACTTC

abundance: -
d_gene: -
v_gene: TRBV20-1
j_gene: TRBJ2-3
CDR3aa: CSADPGQFSRDGTDTQYF
CDR3nt: TGCAGTGCTGATCCGGGACAATTTTCGAGGGATGGCACAGATACGCAGTATTTT

abundance: few
d_gene: TRBD2
v_gene: TRBV7-8
j_gene: TRBJ2-7
CDR3aa: CASSPGTSGSALSYEQYF
CDR3nt: TGTGCCAGCAGCCCCGGGACTAGCGGGAGTGCGTTGTCCTACGAGCAGTACTTC

abundance: -
d_gene: TRBD1
v_gene: TRBV30
j_gene: TRBJ1-2
CDR3aa: CAWSTGQGEVYGYTF
CDR3nt: TGTGCCTGGAGTACCGGACAGGGAGAGGTCTATGGCTACACCTTC

abundance: many
d_gene: TRBD1
v_gene: TRBV6-6
j_gene: TRBJ1-3
CDR3aa: CASSKDRGRPGNTIYF
CDR3nt: TGTGCCAGCAGTAAGGACAGGGGACGACCTGGAAACACCATATATTTT

abundance: few
d_gene: -
v_gene: TRBV20-1
j_gene: TRBJ1-2
CDR3aa: CSASRTRQTYGYTF
CDR3nt: TGCAGTGCTAGCCGGACAAGACAGACCTATGGCTACACCTTC

abundance: -
d_gene: -
v_gene: TRBV9
j_gene: TRBJ2-7
CDR3aa: CASSPSGGDYEQYF
CDR3nt: TGTGCCAGCAGCCCGAGTGGTGGAGATTACGAGCAGTACTTC

abundance: many
d_gene: -
v_gene: TRBV2
j_gene: TRBJ2-7
CDR3aa: CASSGGYEQYF
CDR3nt: TGTGCCAGCAGTGGGGGATACGAGCAGTACTTC

abundance: many
d_gene: TRBD2
v_gene: TRBV11-2
j_gene: TRBJ2-4
CDR3aa: CASRGGLAGELAKNIQYF
CDR3nt: TGTGCCAGCAGGGGGGGACTAGCGGGAGAGCTAGCCAAAAACATTCAGTACTTC